This entry is about one T cell receptor (beta chain). Antigen specificity is unknown. Original handling: Without quality scores, immunoSEQ junctional reads could not be filtered like full-length reads. Repertoires were generated with immunoSEQ multiplex PCR, while TCRdb's copy carries only in-frame clones and drops some. The DNA was the basis for D and trimming; V, J and clone size are from that table. Among hundreds of thousands of clones listed, around 96% were seen once. Per germline, CDR1 GTSNPN and CDR2 SVGIG (reference sequence). This CDR3 contains 14 residues. Trimming pared 3 bases from V and 0 bases from J, leaving 12 bases between. This entry is derived from a study of shared clonotypes between healthy human individuals. Study outcomes and limitations: Sequencing depth was expected to affect clonotype sharing among donors. Sharing across four donors was seen in around 5% of naive CD4 clonotypes. Sorted-subset sequencing was shown by rarefaction to be incomplete despite large depth.

The clonotype comes from a man aged 25-40 years in good health. The specimen sequenced was memory CD8+ T cells sorted from blood. Subset noted: CD45RO+ cells pooled with CCR7-negative TemRA cells. J is TRBJ2-7 and V is TRBV30; tentatively, D is TRBD1 (7 bases). CDR3: CAWSAGGLSYEQYF. The CDR3, as DNA: TGTGCCTGGAGCGCAGGGGGACTCTCCTACGAGCAGTACTTC.